This T cell receptor beta chain is drawn from a study of blood T cell repertoires in COVID-19. Turning to the study itself: The study drew acute and convalescent COVID-19 samples from the United States, Italy and Spain. Nucleic acid was either cDNA or gDNA, and it came from T cells, B-cell-depleted T cells, or PBMCs.

Germline CDR1 MNHEY, CDR2 SVGAGI. The CDR3 is 12 amino acids. V was clipped by 0 bases and J by 8 bases, with 7 bases between them. Per the study methods: Counts of nucleated cells, estimated from reference gene primer amplification, were obtained. The assay was immunoSEQ multiplex PCR, and TCRdb's table has in-frame clones only and misses some. The V and J calls and clone size are taken from that table; D and trimming were inferred from the DNA. The table has around 150,000 clones, just under 85% seen once. This chain connects TRBV6-5 to TRBJ1-2; TRBD1 might be the D (5 bases). This clonotype was obtained from a woman aged 80 or over with acute or convalescent COVID-19. The sequencing input was peripheral blood. Here the CDR3 DNA reads TGTGCCAGCAGTTACTCCGGGGGAGGCTACACCTTC. Translating it yields CASSYSGGGYTF.